The rows below give T cell receptor beta chains drawn from one sample of a study of blood T cell repertoires in COVID-19. Sequencing was performed with immunoSEQ multiplex PCR; in TCRdb, only in-frame clones are kept and a portion is missing. The data show about 140,000 clones, approximately 90% seen once. Sample: peripheral blood. Receptor source: a human donor in a cohort sampled during active COVID-19. Each CDR3 is given with its conserved first and last residue. The D gene is left open where the match is weak. Size is omitted from some rows. Given values are once, few, many or a class for expanded clones.

abundance: NA
v_gene: TRBV6-5
d_gene: NA
j_gene: TRBJ2-7
len: 15
CDR3nt: TGTGCCAGCAGTTACTCTGCGACAGGCGGCCACGAGCAGTACTTC
CDR3aa: CASSYSATGGHEQYF

abundance: NA
v_gene: TRBV3-1/TRBV3-2
d_gene: NA
j_gene: TRBJ1-6
len: 16
CDR3nt: TGTGCCAGCAGCCCCCGGGGGAGCTCCTATAATTCACCCCTCCACTTT
CDR3aa: CASSPRGSSYNSPLHF

abundance: NA
v_gene: TRBV7-2
d_gene: TRBD2
j_gene: TRBJ2-2
len: 15
CDR3nt: TGTGCCAGCAGCTTAAATAGCGGGGGTACCGGGGAGCTGTTTTTT
CDR3aa: CASSLNSGGTGELFF

abundance: NA
v_gene: TRBV24-1
d_gene: NA
j_gene: TRBJ1-5
len: 15
CDR3nt: TGTGCCACCAGTTCAGGGAGGTATAGCAATCAGCCCCAGCATTTT
CDR3aa: CATSSGRYSNQPQHF

abundance: NA
v_gene: TRBV12-3/TRBV12-4
d_gene: NA
j_gene: TRBJ1-4
len: 11
CDR3nt: TGTGCCAGCAGTGATCAGGGGCCCCTTTTTTTT
CDR3aa: CASSDQGPLFF

abundance: NA
v_gene: TRBV3-1/TRBV3-2
d_gene: NA
j_gene: TRBJ1-2
len: 14
CDR3nt: TGTGCCAGCAGCCCTTGGGGGGGTTTCTATGGCTACACCTTC
CDR3aa: CASSPWGGFYGYTF

abundance: once
v_gene: TRBV30
d_gene: NA
j_gene: TRBJ1-2
len: 12
CDR3nt: TGTGCCTGGAAGGAACAGTTATATGGCTACACCTTC
CDR3aa: CAWKEQLYGYTF

abundance: NA
v_gene: TRBV29-1
d_gene: TRBD1
j_gene: TRBJ1-2
len: 13
CDR3nt: TGCAGCGTTCGGACAGGGAGGAACTATGGCTACACCTTC
CDR3aa: CSVRTGRNYGYTF

abundance: NA
v_gene: TRBV4-1
d_gene: NA
j_gene: TRBJ1-1
len: 14
CDR3nt: TGCGCCAGCAGCCACCGAGACATGAACACTGAAGCTTTCTTT
CDR3aa: CASSHRDMNTEAFF

abundance: NA
v_gene: TRBV9
d_gene: TRBD1
j_gene: TRBJ1-6
len: 14
CDR3nt: TGTGCCAGCAGCGAACAGGGGGCGGGGTCACCCCTCCACTTT
CDR3aa: CASSEQGAGSPLHF

abundance: NA
v_gene: TRBV24-1
d_gene: NA
j_gene: TRBJ1-2
len: 18
CDR3nt: TGTGCCACCAGTCGAACAGAGGACAACAAATGGGAGGGGCGGGGCTACACCTTC
CDR3aa: CATSRTEDNKWEGRGYTF

abundance: NA
v_gene: TRBV4-2
d_gene: TRBD1
j_gene: TRBJ1-2
len: 16
CDR3nt: TGTGCCAGCAGCCAACCCACACGACAGGGACTCTATGGCTACACCTTC
CDR3aa: CASSQPTRQGLYGYTF

abundance: NA
v_gene: TRBV5-6
d_gene: NA
j_gene: TRBJ1-2
len: 12
CDR3nt: TGTGCCAGCAGCCCAGGGGACTATGGCTACACCTTC
CDR3aa: CASSPGDYGYTF